This entry concerns a single TCR beta chain. There are 18 residues in the CDR3. CDR1 is LGHNA and CDR2 is YNFKEQ in the germline V gene. V dropped 3 bases and J dropped 6; count of bases not matched to a gene: 13. The entry originates in a study of blood T cell repertoires in COVID-19. Whole-study context: Samples of COVID-19 (acute and convalescent) were obtained from the United States, Italy and Spain. T cells, B-cell-depleted T cells, or PBMCs supplied cDNA or gDNA.

In the original processing: Using reference gene primer amplification, nucleated cell counts were estimated. The protocol was immunoSEQ multiplex PCR, while the TCRdb copy is restricted to in-frame clones and leaves out a portion. The V and J calls and clone size are taken from that table; D and trimming were inferred from the DNA. The table records around 98,000 clones, approximately 80% of them present only once. The TCR sequence derives from a man between 65 and 85 years old with active or convalescent COVID-19. V gene TRBV4-2 combines with J gene TRBJ2-1, with 11 bases fitting TRBD2. Specimen: peripheral blood. CDR3 sequence (DNA): TGTGCCAGCAGCCAGGTAACAACCCTAGCGGGGGGACGCAATGAGCAGTTCTTC. Its protein is CASSQVTTLAGGRNEQFF.